This TCR beta chain was identified during a study of cytomegalovirus exposure and HLA in healthy donors. The PCR contained 60 Vbeta and 13 Jbeta primers. Authors' analysis steps: Among the unique TCR beta chains that a later analysis counted, around 82 million in all, about 10 million were shared. TCRdb's copy holds only in-frame clones and misses some; the assay was immunoSEQ multiplex PCR. That table is the source of V, J and clone size, and D and trimming were worked out from the DNA. This sample has 150,000 to 200,000 clones, with roughly 77% found just once. This CDR3 comprises 14 residues. V lost 8 bases and J lost 7, with 18 bases in between. From germline, CDR1 is SNHLY and CDR2 FYNNEI.

This TCR was sampled from a man between 25 and 39 years old in good health and CMV-seropositive. Sequencing was done on a sample of PBMCs. V and J are TRBV2 and TRBJ2-1; tentatively, D is TRBD1 (8 bases). The CDR3: CASADRGGWNEQFF. The CDR3 DNA is TGTGCCAGCGCCGACAGGGGAGGGTGGAATGAGCAGTTCTTC.